This is a list of T cell receptor beta chains from one sample in a study of T cell repertoires in cytomegalovirus infection. Each CDR3 protein is one row after TCRdb ran MiXCR on the reads. The table has roughly 990,000 distinct CDR3 sequences, around 30% seen once. The antigens for these receptors are not known. The specimen was cultured CD8+ T cells from PBMCs, collected from culture after CMV antigen stimulation. These receptor sequences come from a human donor in good health (CMV status not recorded). Some clones in this sample may be carry-over from other donors' samples. Each CDR3 is given with its conserved first and last residue. Each record gives: D gene, clone size, V gene, J gene, CDR3 DNA, CDR3 protein. A D gene is named only where the DNA matches it firmly. Rows give clone size only sometimes, using once, few, many, or a class for an expanded clone.

TRBD1	few	TRBV6-1	TRBJ2-7	TGTGCCAGCAGTGGAAAGGGACAGGGGGCTTACGAGCAGTACTTC	CASSGKGQGAYEQYF
TRBD1	once	TRBV2	TRBJ1-6	TGTGCCAGCCAACAGGGGGCTGTCACTAACTATAATTCACCCCTCCACTTT	CASQQGAVTNYNSPLHF
-	few	TRBV27	TRBJ2-7	TGTGCCAGCAGTGCGACATTCTACGAGCAGTACTTC	CASSATFYEQYF
-	-	TRBV19	TRBJ2-1	TGTGCCAGTAGTACGGGGGACAGAAACGACAATGAGCAGTTCTTC	CASSTGDRNDNEQFF
-	-	TRBV6-2/TRBV6-3	TRBJ2-5	TGTGCCAGCAGTTACGAGTTCGACCAAGAGACCCAGTACTTC	CASSYEFDQETQYF
-	-	TRBV27	TRBJ1-2	TGTGCCAGCAGTTTAGGAGGGACACCTGCTATTGGTGGCTACACCTTC	CASSLGGTPAIGGYTF
TRBD1	-	TRBV11-2	TRBJ1-4	TGTGCCAGCAGCTTAGAGGGGCAGGGGGACGAAAAACTGTTTTTT	CASSLEGQGDEKLFF
TRBD2	many	TRBV7-8	TRBJ2-2	TGTGCCAGCAGCAACCGACTAGCGGGGGGGATCGGGGAGCTGTTTTTT	CASSNRLAGGIGELFF
TRBD1	-	TRBV10-3	TRBJ2-3	TGTGCCATCAGTGAGTTGGGACCCCGCGGACAGGGAAGCACAGATACGCAGTATTTT	CAISELGPRGQGSTDTQYF
TRBD1	many	TRBV7-2	TRBJ2-7	TGTGCCAGCAGCCCCCGGGACAGGCCCAACTACGAGCAGTACTTC	CASSPRDRPNYEQYF
TRBD2	once	TRBV2	TRBJ2-5	TGTGCCAGCCTAGGGAGACTAGCGGGGGGTCGAGGGACCCAGTACTTC	CASLGRLAGGRGTQYF
-	many	TRBV7-8	TRBJ2-1	TGTGCCAGCAGCTTAGCGGGAACACATTTCGAGCAGTTCTTC	CASSLAGTHFEQFF
-	-	TRBV6-5	TRBJ1-2	TGTGCCAGCAGTTATACTATGAAGGTTAACTATGGCTACACCTTC	CASSYTMKVNYGYTF
-	-	TRBV7-4	TRBJ2-5	TGTGCCAGCAGCTTAGGATCACAAGTCCAAGAGACCCAGTACTTC	CASSLGSQVQETQYF
TRBD1	few	TRBV7-9	TRBJ2-7	TGTGCCAGCAGCGGATCCCCCTCCGGGACAGCCTACTACGAGCAGTACTTC	CASSGSPSGTAYYEQYF
TRBD2	-	TRBV9	TRBJ2-7	TGTGCCAGCAGCGCCGAACCGGGGGGTCTATCCTACGAGCAGTACTTC	CASSAEPGGLSYEQYF
TRBD1	many	TRBV12-5	TRBJ2-1	TGTGCTAGTGGACTCACAGGGGAAGGCGACAATGAGCAGTTCTTC	CASGLTGEGDNEQFF
-	-	TRBV28	TRBJ1-5	TGTGCCAGCAGTTTAGCCGGGGGCGGGTACGGACAGCCCCAGCATTTT	CASSLAGGGYGQPQHF
TRBD2	-	TRBV5-1	TRBJ2-1	TGCGCCAGCAGCTTGGTCCAGCGGGGGAGGAATGAGCAGTTCTTC	CASSLVQRGRNEQFF
-	few	TRBV6-2/TRBV6-3	TRBJ2-5	TGTGCCAGCAGGGACTCCAAGGGCTTTCAAGAGACCCAGTACTTC	CASRDSKGFQETQYF
-	many	TRBV7-2	TRBJ2-7	TGTGCCAGCACCTTACAGGAGAGCTCCTACGAGCAGTACTTC	CASTLQESSYEQYF
TRBD1	few	TRBV6-5	TRBJ2-1	TGTGCCAGCAGTTACCAGAAGACAGGGAAGGTTTATGGCAATGAGCAGTTCTTC	CASSYQKTGKVYGNEQFF
-	few	TRBV27	TRBJ2-1	TGTGCCAGCAGTCTCCCCGGGACTGGCTACAATGAGCAGTTCTTC	CASSLPGTGYNEQFF
-	-	TRBV6-5	TRBJ1-1	TGTGCCAGCAGTTACACGGGGATCGTTAATGAAGCTTTCTTT	CASSYTGIVNEAFF
-	few	TRBV5-4	TRBJ1-6	TGTGCCAGCAGCTTGACCCTCAGCGATTCACCCCTCCACTTT	CASSLTLSDSPLHF
-	many	TRBV7-2	TRBJ1-6	TGTGCCAGCAGCGAAGATTCCTGGGGATCTAATTCACCCCTCCACTTT	CASSEDSWGSNSPLHF
-	few	TRBV7-9	TRBJ1-4	TGTGCCAGCAGCTTAGCGCCACAGCAGAGTGAAAAACTGTTTTTT	CASSLAPQQSEKLFF
-	-	TRBV6-8	TRBJ2-3	TGTGCCAGTACTGGGTCAGATACGCAGTATTTT	CASTGSDTQYF
-	-	TRBV5-4	TRBJ2-1	TGTGCCAGCAGCGGACACAGGGCGAACAATGAGCAGTTCTTC	CASSGHRANNEQFF
TRBD1	-	TRBV7-9	TRBJ2-2	TGTGCCAGCAGCCTCCACCGGGGACAGGGAGGACCCGGGGAGCTGTTTTTT	CASSLHRGQGGPGELFF
TRBD1	-	TRBV27	TRBJ2-3	TGTGCCAGCAGTCCAGACGCACAGGGGGCAGCAGATACGCAGTATTTT	CASSPDAQGAADTQYF
-	few	TRBV7-6	TRBJ2-3	TGTGCCAGCTTGTGGTCAGGGACCAGCACAGATACGCAGTATTTT	CASLWSGTSTDTQYF
-	-	TRBV28	TRBJ1-2	TGTGCCAGCAGTTTACCTCCGGGACATCATAACTATGGCTACACCTTC	CASSLPPGHHNYGYTF
-	-	TRBV7-9	TRBJ1-1	TGTGCCAGCAGCTTAGTTCTTGGGGGTTGGACTGAAGCTTTCTTT	CASSLVLGGWTEAFF
TRBD1	few	TRBV7-9	TRBJ2-7	TGTGCCAGCAGCTTAGCGAGGCAGGGGGCCTACGAGCAGTACTTC	CASSLARQGAYEQYF
-	-	TRBV12-3/TRBV12-4	TRBJ1-3	TGTGCCAGCAGTTTAACCATAGCCAGGGTGGACGGAAACACCATATATTTT	CASSLTIARVDGNTIYF
-	-	TRBV6-2/TRBV6-3	TRBJ1-2	TGTGCCAGCAGTTATGGGGTTGGCTACACCTTC	CASSYGVGYTF
TRBD1	-	TRBV4-2	TRBJ1-3	TGTGCCAGCAGCCAAGTAATTCGGAAGGACAGGGAGCCTGGAAACACCATATATTTT	CASSQVIRKDREPGNTIYF
TRBD1	few	TRBV7-8	TRBJ2-3	TGTGCCAGCAGCCCCAGGGGGCGCGGAGATACGCAGTATTTT	CASSPRGRGDTQYF
TRBD1	few	TRBV7-9	TRBJ2-7	TGTGCCAGCATGCCCGGGACAGGCGCCTTCGCGGAGCAGTACTTC	CASMPGTGAFAEQYF
TRBD1	many	TRBV12-3/TRBV12-4	TRBJ2-7	TGTGCCAGCAGTTCCGGGACAGAAAACGAGCAGTACTTC	CASSSGTENEQYF
-	-	TRBV19	TRBJ2-6	TGTGCCAGTAGTATAGAACCGGACAGCTCAAGCTCTGGGGCCAACGTCCTGACTTTC	CASSIEPDSSSSGANVLTF
-	many	TRBV7-8	TRBJ1-5	TGTGCCAGCAGCCCTGGGGGAGCGTCTTCAGGCAGTCAGCCCCAGCATTTT	CASSPGGASSGSQPQHF
TRBD1	-	TRBV4-1	TRBJ2-3	TGCGCCAGCAGCCAGGGGGACAGGGGAGGAGATACGCAGTATTTT	CASSQGDRGGDTQYF
TRBD1	-	TRBV12-3/TRBV12-4	TRBJ2-7	TGTGCCAGCAGTCAGGGGAAGGGGACAGGGGAGCGATACGAGCAGTACTTC	CASSQGKGTGERYEQYF
TRBD1	few	TRBV25-1	TRBJ1-6	TGTGCCAGCAGTGTAAGAGGGACAGGGGGATCACCCCTCCACTTT	CASSVRGTGGSPLHF
-	-	TRBV6-8	TRBJ2-5	TGTGCCAGCAGACAAACCCCTCCTGAGACCCAGTACTTC	CASRQTPPETQYF
TRBD1	few	TRBV24-1	TRBJ1-5	TGTGCCACCAGTGATCCGGACAGGCGACGATACAATCAGCCCCAGCATTTT	CATSDPDRRRYNQPQHF
TRBD1	many	TRBV7-9	TRBJ1-6	TGTGCCAGCAGCTTAGCGGGAAGAGGACAGGGACCGAGCTCCTATAATTCACCCCTCCACTTT	CASSLAGRGQGPSSYNSPLHF
TRBD2	-	TRBV15	TRBJ2-2	TGTGCCATTCCGGGACTAGTCACCGGGGAGCTGTTTTTT	CAIPGLVTGELFF
-	-	TRBV6-1	TRBJ2-1	TGTGCCAGCAGGGCCCTGCAACAGGGTGTCCTCTACAATGAGCAGTTCTTC	CASRALQQGVLYNEQFF
-	few	TRBV12-3/TRBV12-4	TRBJ2-3	TGTGCCAGCAGTTGGAAGGATACGCAGTATTTT	CASSWKDTQYF
-	-	TRBV6-5	TRBJ1-5	TGTGCCAGCAGTTACTCCCAAGGGCCTTATAGCAATCAGCCCCAGCATTTT	CASSYSQGPYSNQPQHF
-	-	TRBV15	TRBJ1-1	TGTGCCACCAGCAGAGAGTATGGCGGACAGGAAGCTTTCTTT	CATSREYGGQEAFF
-	-	TRBV27	TRBJ2-6	TGTGCCAGCAGTCCGAACTTATTGGAAAGAAGATCTGGGGCCAACGTCCTGACTTTC	CASSPNLLERRSGANVLTF
-	-	TRBV7-3	TRBJ2-3	TGTGCCAGCAGCTCCCTAGGAGGGGGGTTAGATACGCAGTATTTT	CASSSLGGGLDTQYF
-	-	TRBV11-2	TRBJ1-5	TGTGCCAGCAGCTTAGATCGGGGGGATCCTAGCAATCAGCCCCAGCATTTT	CASSLDRGDPSNQPQHF
TRBD1	-	TRBV6-1	TRBJ2-2	TGTGCCAGCAGGCCGGGACAGGGGTACGGGGAGCTGTTTTTT	CASRPGQGYGELFF
-	many	TRBV7-9	TRBJ2-7	TGTGCCAGCAGCTCTCGATCGTCCTCTTTTCTCTACGAGCAGTACTTC	CASSSRSSSFLYEQYF